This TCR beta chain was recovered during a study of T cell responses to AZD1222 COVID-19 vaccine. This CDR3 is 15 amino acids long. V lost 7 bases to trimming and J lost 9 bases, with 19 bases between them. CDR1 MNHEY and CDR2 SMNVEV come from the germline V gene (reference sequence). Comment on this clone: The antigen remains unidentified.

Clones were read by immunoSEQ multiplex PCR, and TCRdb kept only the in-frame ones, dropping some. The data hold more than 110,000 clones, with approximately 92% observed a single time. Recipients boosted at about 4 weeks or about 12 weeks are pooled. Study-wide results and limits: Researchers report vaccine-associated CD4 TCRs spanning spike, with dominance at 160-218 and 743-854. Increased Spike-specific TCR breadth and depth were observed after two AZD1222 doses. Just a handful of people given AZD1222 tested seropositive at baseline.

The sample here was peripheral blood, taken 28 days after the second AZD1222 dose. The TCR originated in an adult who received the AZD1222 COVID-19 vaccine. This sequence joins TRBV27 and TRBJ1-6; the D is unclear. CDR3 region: CASKDYMIGISPLHF. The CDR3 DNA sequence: TGTGCCAGCAAGGATTATATGATAGGGATTTCACCCCTCCACTTT.